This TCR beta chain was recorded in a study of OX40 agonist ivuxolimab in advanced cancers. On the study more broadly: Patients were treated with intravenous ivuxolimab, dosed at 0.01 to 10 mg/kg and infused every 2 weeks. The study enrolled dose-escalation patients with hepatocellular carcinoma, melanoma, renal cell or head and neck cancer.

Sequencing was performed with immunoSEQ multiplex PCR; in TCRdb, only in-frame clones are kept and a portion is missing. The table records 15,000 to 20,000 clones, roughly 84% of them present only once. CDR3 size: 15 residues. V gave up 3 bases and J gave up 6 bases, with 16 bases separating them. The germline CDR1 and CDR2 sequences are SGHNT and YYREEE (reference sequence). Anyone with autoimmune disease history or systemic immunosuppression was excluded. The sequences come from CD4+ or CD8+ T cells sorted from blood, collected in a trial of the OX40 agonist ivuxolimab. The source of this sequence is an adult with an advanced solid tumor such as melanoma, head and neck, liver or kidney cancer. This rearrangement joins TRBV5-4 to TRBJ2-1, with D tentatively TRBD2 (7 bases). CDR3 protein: CASSSGAGAPNEQFF. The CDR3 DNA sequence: TGTGCCAGCAGCTCCGGTGCGGGGGCCCCCAATGAGCAGTTCTTC.